The 26 T cell receptor beta chains below come from one sample, sequenced in a study of T cells after yellow fever vaccination. TCRdb ran MiXCR on the 5' RACE reads and lists one entry per CDR3 protein. The sample records about 53,000 distinct CDR3 sequences, approximately 5.5% being singletons. The sequencing used PBMCs, either bulk or a sorted T-cell subset (CD4+, CD8+, memory, or dextramer-sorted; not recorded which), collected on the day of the yellow fever booster vaccination. The receptors were sampled from a man aged 18 to 35 who received the YFV17D yellow fever vaccine.

The rearrangement uses TRBV19 and TRBJ1-5; a possible D gene is TRBD1 (5 bases). CDR3 size: 15 residues. The V end lost 4 bases, the J end lost 4 bases, and 14 bases lay between the germline ends. Germline V gene lookup returns CDR1 LNHDA and CDR2 SQIVND (reference sequence). The CDR3 bases are TGTGCCAGTAGTAACTGGGGGAGTAAGAATCAGCCCCAGCATTTT. This codes for CASSNWGSKNQPQHF.

This clonotype was seen ten or more times. The genes are TRBV5-1 and TRBJ1-1; 7 bases match TRBD1. CDR1 SGHRS and CDR2 YFSETQ come from the germline V gene. Trimming at V came to 0 bases and at J to 5 bases, leaving 7 bases not matched to a gene. This CDR3 contains 15 residues. The CDR3 DNA sequence: TGCGCCAGCAGCTTGGATTCAGGGGGGGTTACTGAAGCTTTCTTT. Amino acid sequence: CASSLDSGGVTEAFF.

Here the CDR3 DNA reads TGTGCCAGCAGTGAATTTAGGAGCGGATCCTACGAGCAGTACTTC. This encodes CASSEFRSGSYEQYF. This sequence joins TRBV6-1 and TRBJ2-7, with D tentatively TRBD2 (5 bases). Germline loops: CDR1 MNHNS, CDR2 SASEGT. Trimming left V 2 bases short and J 1 base short, with 12 bases between. The CDR3 is 15 amino acids.

This clonotype was counted between two and nine times. The CDR3 DNA follows: TGTGCCAGCAGCCCAGGGGGTGGCAGGGCCCATAGCTCTAGCACAGATACGCAGTATTTT. Its protein is CASSPGGGRAHSSSTDTQYF. The chain couples TRBV7-3 to TRBJ2-3; 7 bases are a match to TRBD1. CDR1 and CDR2 (germline): SGHTA, FQGTGA. The CDR3 totals 20 residues. V lost 5 bases to trimming and J lost 0 bases; unmatched junction nucleotides: 20. The complete variable domain, with remaining parts taken from reference TRBV7-3 and TRBJ2-3, reads GAGVSQTPSNKVTEKGKYVELRCDPISGHTALYWYRQSLGQGPEFLIYFQGTGAADDSGLPNDRFFAVRPEGSVSTLKIQRTERGDSAVYLCASSPGGGRAHSSSTDTQYFGPGTRLTVL.

A few counts support this clonotype. The V call is TRBV21-1, the J call TRBJ2-7; no DNA check was done on the table's D call, TRBD1. TRBV21-1 is a known pseudogene. There are 12 residues in the CDR3. CDR3 nucleotides: TGTGCCAGCAGCCCGGGTTCCAACGAGCAGTACTTC. Its translation is CASSPGSNEQYF.

This clonotype was seen repeatedly, ten times or more. This chain uses TRBV7-9 with TRBJ1-4; tentative D call: TRBD1 (5 bases). The germline CDR1 and CDR2 sequences are SEHNR and FQNEAQ (reference sequence). The CDR3 consists of 13 residues. The V end was cut by 3 bases, the J end by 8 bases, with 10 bases between. The CDR3 sequence: CASSFPGPEKLFF. In DNA form, the CDR3 reads TGTGCCAGCAGCTTTCCGGGGCCCGAAAAACTGTTTTTT. Complete variable domain (other parts from reference TRBV7-9 and TRBJ1-4): DTGVSQNPRHKITKRGQNVTFRCDPISEHNRLYWYRQTLGQGPEFLTYFQNEAQLEKSRLLSDRFSAERPKGSFSTLEIQRTEQGDSAMYLCASSFPGPEKLFFGSGTQLSVL.

The chain has TRBV2 and TRBJ2-1; TRBD1 might be the D (5 bases). This CDR3 is 16 amino acids long. Germline CDR1 and CDR2: SNHLY and FYNNEI. V lost 4 bases and J lost 8, with 21 bases in between. CDR3 amino acids: CASSGGQFIGLDEQFF. In nucleotides, the CDR3 is TGTGCCAGCAGTGGGGGCCAGTTTATCGGGTTGGATGAGCAGTTCTTC.

This clonotype was seen ten or more times. The chain uses TRBV4-2 and TRBJ2-1; 8 bases are a match to TRBD2. Germline assignment: CDR1 LGHNA and CDR2 YNFKEQ. The CDR3 consists of 18 residues. Losses at the gene ends were 0 bases for V and 2 bases for J; bases not matched to a gene: 9. CDR3 protein: CASSQDRLGGGTYNEQFF. The CDR3, as DNA: TGTGCCAGCAGCCAAGATAGGTTGGGCGGGGGGACCTACAATGAGCAGTTCTTC.

This clonotype was seen repeatedly, ten times or more. The V gene is TRBV24-1, the J gene TRBJ2-2; 9 bases match TRBD1. Trimming took 7 bases from V and 5 from J; bases not matched to a gene: 10. Germline lookup yields CDR1 KGHDR and CDR2 SFDVKD. CDR3 length: 16 residues. The CDR3 protein is CATSPPGTGKTGELFF. CDR3 DNA sequence: TGTGCCACCAGCCCCCCGGGGACAGGGAAAACCGGGGAGCTGTTTTTT.

This chain connects TRBV5-1 to TRBJ1-4; D is unclear. The V end was cut by 0 bases, the J end by 8 bases, with 8 bases between. The V gene's germline CDR1 is SGHRS and CDR2 YFSETQ. The CDR3 runs to 13 residues. The CDR3 DNA is TGCGCCAGCAGCTTGGCCTTGGGGGAAAAACTGTTTTTT. Amino acids: CASSLALGEKLFF.

This clonotype occurred a few times. The rearrangement links TRBV29-1 to TRBJ1-1, with a possible D match to TRBD1 (6 bases). The V end was cut by 2 bases, the J end by 4 bases, with 8 bases between. The CDR3 contains 12 residues. Germline V gene sequence: CDR1 SQVTM, CDR2 ANQGSEA. This chain's CDR3 is CSVEWGRTEAFF. The CDR3 region has the DNA TGCAGCGTTGAATGGGGGCGCACTGAAGCTTTCTTT. Filled out from reference TRBV29-1 and TRBJ1-1, the complete variable domain reads SAVISQKPSRDICQRGTSLTIQCQVDSQVTMMFWYRQQPGQSLTLIATANQGSEATYESGFVIDKFPISRPNLTFSTLTVSNMSPEDSSIYLCSVEWGRTEAFFGQGTRLTVV.

The chain is built from TRBV12-3 or TRBV12-4 and TRBJ2-1; 10 nucleotides align to TRBD2. V gave up 6 bases and J gave up 7 bases; unmatched junction bases: 9. This CDR3 spans 15 amino acids. The CDR3 DNA reads as TGTGCCAGCAGCCAGAGCGGGGGGGGGAGTAATGAGCAGTTCTTC. Translating it yields CASSQSGGGSNEQFF.

A few counts support this clonotype. This chain links TRBV4-1 with TRBJ2-3; no reliable D call. The CDR3 extends over 14 amino acids. The germline V gene encodes CDR1 MGHRA and CDR2 YSYEKL. Trimming took off 7 bases at V and 2 bases at J, with 13 bases between the two ends. The CDR3 coding sequence is TGCGCCAGCAACTCTAAGACCGCCACAGATACGCAGTATTTT. It translates to CASNSKTATDTQYF.

This clonotype was counted many times. V is TRBV12-3 or TRBV12-4 and J is TRBJ2-3; 11 bases are a match to TRBD2. Germline trimming cut 5 bases from V and 14 bases from J; bases unmatched to any gene: 9. This CDR3 contains 13 residues. The CDR3 nucleotides read TGTGCCAGCAGTGTTAGCGGGGGGGCATTTTTGTATTTT. The encoded protein is CASSVSGGAFLYF.

This clonotype has a count of ten or more. The rearrangement uses TRBV7-3 and TRBJ2-7; unclear D gene. V lost 4 bases and J 2 bases, leaving 12 bases between the germline ends. CDR3 size: 14 residues. Germline V lookup: CDR1 SGHTA, CDR2 FQGTGA. The CDR3 reads CASSSADPTYEQYV. The CDR3 DNA follows: TGTGCCAGCAGCTCGGCGGATCCCACCTACGAGCAGTACGTC.

This sequence joins TRBV5-4 and TRBJ2-1; D possibly corresponds to TRBD2 (7 bases). This CDR3 has 15 residues. Germline CDR1 reads SGHNT; CDR2 reads YYREEE (reference sequence). Trimming removed 0 bases from V and 6 bases from J, with 13 bases in between. CDR3 protein: CASSLVGGPGNEQFF. The CDR3 DNA sequence: TGTGCCAGCAGCTTGGTCGGGGGGCCTGGCAATGAGCAGTTCTTC. The whole variable domain, filled in from reference TRBV5-4 and TRBJ2-1, reads ETGVTQSPTHLIKTRGQQVTLRCSSQSGHNTVSWYQQALGQGPQFIFQYYREEENGRGNFPPRFSGLQFPNYSSELNVNALELDDSALYLCASSLVGGPGNEQFFGPGTRLTVL.

In its sample, this clonotype was seen a few times. The rearrangement uses TRBV5-5 and TRBJ1-1; tentatively, D is TRBD1 (5 bases). The germline V and J ends were trimmed by 0 bases and 4 bases, with 13 bases remaining between them. This CDR3 is built from 15 residues. CDR1 and CDR2 from the germline V gene are SGHKS and YYEKEE (reference sequence). The CDR3 here is CASSLGRGGFTEAFF. As DNA, the CDR3 is TGTGCCAGCAGCTTGGGGAGGGGTGGGTTCACTGAAGCTTTCTTT.

For this clonotype: This could be a read error, since a much larger clone is one nucleotide away. The V and J genes are TRBV29-1 and TRBJ2-3; 8 positions match TRBD1. The V gene's germline CDR1 is SQVTM and CDR2 ANQGSEA. This CDR3 has 15 amino acids. For the CDR3, the DNA is TGCGGCGTTGATCTTACAGGGGGTTACACAGATACGCAGTATTTT. It translates to CGVDLTGGYTDTQYF.

V and J are TRBV12-3 or TRBV12-4 and TRBJ1-5; D perhaps matches TRBD1 (6 bases). CDR3 length: 13 residues. The V and J ends lost 1 base and 5 bases respectively, with 6 bases between them. The CDR3 here is CASSLEGDQPQHF. The CDR3, as DNA: TGTGCCAGCAGTTTAGAGGGGGATCAGCCCCAGCATTTT.

This clonotype was recorded at least ten times. This chain links TRBV7-9 with TRBJ2-3, with 7 bases aligning to TRBD2. This CDR3 has 17 amino acids. The junction had 17 bases not matched to a gene; V was cut back by 5 bases and J by 6 bases. Germline CDR1 SEHNR, CDR2 FQNEAQ (reference sequence). This CDR3 is CASSPEPGTKIRDTQYF. In DNA, the CDR3 is TGTGCCAGCAGCCCAGAGCCCGGGACTAAAATTAGGGATACGCAGTATTTT.

This clonotype was counted once. The chain joins TRBV14 to TRBJ2-5; unclear D gene. Trimming removed 1 base from V and 9 bases from J, with 12 bases in between. CDR3 size: 13 residues. CDR1 and CDR2 from the germline V gene are SGHDN and FVKESK. CDR3 sequence: CASSQVFSSPQYF. The DNA of the CDR3 is TGTGCCAGCAGCCAAGTATTTTCGAGCCCCCAGTACTTC. The full variable domain, rest sourced from reference TRBV14 and TRBJ2-5, is EAGVTQFPSHSVIEKGQTVTLRCDPISGHDNLYWYRRVMGKEIKFLLHFVKESKQDESGMPNNRFLAERTGGTYSTLKVQPAELEDSGVYFCASSQVFSSPQYFGPGTRLLVL.

With regard to this clonotype: A much larger clonotype is one base distant, so this may be a read error. The chain employs TRBV30 and TRBJ2-3; tentatively, D is TRBD1 (5 bases). The CDR3 has 15 amino acids. CDR1 GTSNPN and CDR2 SVGIG come from the germline V gene (reference sequence). The CDR3 sequence is CAWSVTEKWVDTKYF. CDR3 coding DNA: TGTGCCTGGAGTGTGACAGAAAAATGGGTAGATACGAAGTATTTT.

For this clonotype: Possible read error: a much larger clone is one base away. CDR3 region: CASSLTGLTADTQYF. CDR3 bases: TGCGCCAGCAGCTTGACCGGGCTAACGGCAGATACGCAGTATTTT. This chain links TRBV5-1 with TRBJ2-3; D not resolved. V was cut by 1 base and J by 4 bases, with 13 bases left in between. The V gene's germline CDR1 is SGHRS and CDR2 YFSETQ. The CDR3 is 15 residues long.

This clonotype occurred a few times. This chain uses TRBV5-6 with TRBJ2-5; 10 nucleotides line up with TRBD2. The CDR3 consists of 15 residues. V was clipped by 5 bases and J by 4 bases; unmatched bases: 8. Germline CDR1 is SGHDT and CDR2 is YYEEEE. The CDR3 loop is CASSEAGGLGETQYF. The DNA for the CDR3 is TGTGCCAGCAGTGAAGCGGGGGGGCTTGGAGAGACCCAGTACTTC.

There are many counts of this clonotype. The chain carries TRBV20-1 and TRBJ2-1; possible D gene TRBD2, 5 bases. Germline V gene sequence: CDR1 DFQATT, CDR2 SNEGSKA (reference sequence). CDR3 length: 14 residues. V was clipped by 5 bases and J by 3 bases, with 14 bases between them. Written as DNA, the CDR3 is TGCAGTGCTGATGAGAGCGGTTACTACAATGAGCAGTTCTTC. This translates into CSADESGYYNEQFF.

This clonotype was picked up many times. The chain links TRBV20-1 to TRBJ2-7; D unclear. CDR1 is DFQATT, CDR2 SNEGSKA, per germline (reference sequence). This CDR3 comprises 14 residues. The ends were cut back, 1 base at V and 6 bases at J, with 16 bases in the middle. In nucleotides, the CDR3 is TGCAGTGCTAGAGTCTCAGGCGAAGTTTCCGAGCAGTACTTC. Residues: CSARVSGEVSEQYF.